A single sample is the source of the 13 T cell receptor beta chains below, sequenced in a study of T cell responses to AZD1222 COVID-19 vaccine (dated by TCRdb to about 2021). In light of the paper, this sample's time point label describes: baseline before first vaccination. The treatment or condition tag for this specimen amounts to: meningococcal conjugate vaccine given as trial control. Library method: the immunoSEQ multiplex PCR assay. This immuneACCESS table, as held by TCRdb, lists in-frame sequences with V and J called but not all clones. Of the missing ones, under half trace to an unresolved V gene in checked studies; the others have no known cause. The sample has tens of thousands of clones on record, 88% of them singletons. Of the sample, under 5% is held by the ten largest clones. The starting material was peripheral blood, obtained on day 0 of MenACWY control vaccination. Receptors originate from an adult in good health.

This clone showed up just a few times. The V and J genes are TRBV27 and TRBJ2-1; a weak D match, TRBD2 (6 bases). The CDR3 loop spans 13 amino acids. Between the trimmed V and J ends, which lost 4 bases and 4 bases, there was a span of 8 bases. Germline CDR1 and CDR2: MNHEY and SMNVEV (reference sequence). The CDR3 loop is CASSSGLYNEQFF. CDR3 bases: TGTGCCAGCAGTTCGGGACTTTACAATGAGCAGTTCTTC.

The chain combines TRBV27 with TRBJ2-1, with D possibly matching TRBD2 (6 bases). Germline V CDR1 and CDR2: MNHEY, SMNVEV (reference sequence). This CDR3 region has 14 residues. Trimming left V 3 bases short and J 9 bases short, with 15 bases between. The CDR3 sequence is CASSLFGRAFEQFF. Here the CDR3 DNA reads TGTGCCAGCAGTTTGTTCGGGAGAGCTTTTGAGCAGTTCTTC.

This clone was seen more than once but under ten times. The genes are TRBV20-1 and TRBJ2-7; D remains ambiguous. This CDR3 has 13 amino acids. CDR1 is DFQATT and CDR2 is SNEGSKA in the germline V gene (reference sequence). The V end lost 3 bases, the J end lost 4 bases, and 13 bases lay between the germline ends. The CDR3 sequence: CSASSTHHYEQYF. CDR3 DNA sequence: TGCAGTGCTAGTTCGACGCACCATTACGAGCAGTACTTC.

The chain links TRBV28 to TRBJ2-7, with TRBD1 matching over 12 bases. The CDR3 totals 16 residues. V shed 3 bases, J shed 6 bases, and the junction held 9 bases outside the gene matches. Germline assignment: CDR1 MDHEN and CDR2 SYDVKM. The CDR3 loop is CASSFRGQGAFVEQYF. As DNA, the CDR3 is TGTGCCAGCAGTTTTAGGGGACAGGGGGCATTTGTCGAGCAGTACTTC. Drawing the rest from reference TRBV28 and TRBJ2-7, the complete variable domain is DVKVTQSSRYLVKRTGEKVFLECVQDMDHENMFWYRQDPGLGLRLIYFSYDVKMKEKGDIPEGYSVSREKKERFSLILESASTNQTSMYLCASSFRGQGAFVEQYFGPGTRLTVT.

The CDR3 region has the DNA TGTGCCAGCAACCCTATATCCTCCTACAATGAGCAGTTCTTC. Residues: CASNPISSYNEQFF. The rearrangement uses TRBV28 and TRBJ2-1; unclear D gene. Germline V gives CDR1 MDHEN, CDR2 SYDVKM. The CDR3 has 14 amino acids. V gave up 7 bases and J gave up 0 bases, with 10 bases separating them.

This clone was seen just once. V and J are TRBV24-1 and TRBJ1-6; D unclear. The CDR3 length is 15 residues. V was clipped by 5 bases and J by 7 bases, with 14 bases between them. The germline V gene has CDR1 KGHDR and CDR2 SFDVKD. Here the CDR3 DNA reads TGTGCCACCAGTGCTTCCGGGTCTGAAAATTCACCCCTCCACTTT. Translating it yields CATSASGSENSPLHF.

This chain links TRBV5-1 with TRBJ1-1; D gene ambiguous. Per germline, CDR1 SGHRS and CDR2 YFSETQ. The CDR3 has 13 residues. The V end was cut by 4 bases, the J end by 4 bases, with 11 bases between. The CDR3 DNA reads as TGCGCCAGCAGCCAGACCGGCAGCACTGAAGCTTTCTTT. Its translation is CASSQTGSTEAFF.

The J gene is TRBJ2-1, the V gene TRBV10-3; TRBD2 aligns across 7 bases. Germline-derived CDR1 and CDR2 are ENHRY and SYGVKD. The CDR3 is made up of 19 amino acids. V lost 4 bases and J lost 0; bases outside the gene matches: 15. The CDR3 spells CAISGGTDDPSGSYNEQFF. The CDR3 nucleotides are TGTGCCATCAGTGGCGGGACGGATGACCCTAGCGGCTCCTACAATGAGCAGTTCTTC.

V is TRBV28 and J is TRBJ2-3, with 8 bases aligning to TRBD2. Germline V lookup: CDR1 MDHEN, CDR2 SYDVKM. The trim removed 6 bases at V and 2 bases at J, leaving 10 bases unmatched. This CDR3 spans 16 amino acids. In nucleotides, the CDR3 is TGTGCCAGCAGCGGGACTTGGCGGGAGGACACAGATACGCAGTATTTT. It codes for CASSGTWREDTDTQYF.

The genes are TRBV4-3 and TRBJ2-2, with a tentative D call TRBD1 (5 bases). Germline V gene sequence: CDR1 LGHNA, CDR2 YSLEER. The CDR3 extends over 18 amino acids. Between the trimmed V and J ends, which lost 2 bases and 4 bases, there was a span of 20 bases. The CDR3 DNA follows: TGCGCCAGCAGCCAACGCCTCCCTTTCGACAGTAGCACCGGGGAGCTGTTTTTT. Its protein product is CASSQRLPFDSSTGELFF.

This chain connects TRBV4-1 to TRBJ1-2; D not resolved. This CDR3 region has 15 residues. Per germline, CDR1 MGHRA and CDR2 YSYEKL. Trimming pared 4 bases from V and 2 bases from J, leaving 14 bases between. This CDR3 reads CASSPADPRNYGYTF. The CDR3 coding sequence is TGCGCCAGCAGCCCTGCGGACCCTCGGAACTATGGCTACACCTTC.

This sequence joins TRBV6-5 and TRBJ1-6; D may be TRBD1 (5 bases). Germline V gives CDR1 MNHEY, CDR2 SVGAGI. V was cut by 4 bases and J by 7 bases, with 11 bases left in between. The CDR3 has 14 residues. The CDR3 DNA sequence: TGTGCCAGCAGTTTAGGCAGGGCGAATTCACCCCTCCACTTT. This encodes CASSLGRANSPLHF.

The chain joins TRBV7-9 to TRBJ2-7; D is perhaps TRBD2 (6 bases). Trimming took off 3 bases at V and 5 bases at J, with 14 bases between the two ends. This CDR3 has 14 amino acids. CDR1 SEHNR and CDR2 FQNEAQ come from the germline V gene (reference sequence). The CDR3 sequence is CASSFVREQDEQYF. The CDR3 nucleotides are TGTGCCAGCAGCTTCGTACGGGAGCAAGACGAGCAGTACTTC.